These T cell receptor beta chains were read from a single sample in a study of blood T cell repertoires in COVID-19. Method: immunoSEQ multiplex PCR; TCRdb's copy keeps in-frame clones and lacks some. The sample consists of roughly 72,000 clones, 82% of them appearing once. Material for sequencing was peripheral blood. The source of these receptors is a woman aged 80 or older with acute or convalescent COVID-19. Each CDR3 is given with its conserved first and last residue. Fields, in order: clone size, CDR3 length, V gene, J gene, CDR3 protein. Size is stated for part of the rows, as once, few or many counts, or as a class when the clone is expanded.

clone size: -
CDR3 length: 18
V gene: TRBV5-1
J gene: TRBJ2-7
CDR3 protein: CASSLERKLAANSYEQYF

clone size: -
CDR3 length: 14
V gene: TRBV27
J gene: TRBJ1-6
CDR3 protein: CASSLSGRNSPLHF

clone size: -
CDR3 length: 15
V gene: TRBV19
J gene: TRBJ2-7
CDR3 protein: CASSIVGRSNYEQYF

clone size: -
CDR3 length: 16
V gene: TRBV4-2
J gene: TRBJ1-2
CDR3 protein: CASSPGTGAHNYGYTF

clone size: once
CDR3 length: 16
V gene: TRBV28
J gene: TRBJ2-7
CDR3 protein: CASSLWVPTGVDEQYF

clone size: -
CDR3 length: 16
V gene: TRBV5-1
J gene: TRBJ2-6
CDR3 protein: CASSLDRGTGANVLTF

clone size: -
CDR3 length: 13
V gene: TRBV6-1
J gene: TRBJ2-1
CDR3 protein: CASSESAGGEQFF

clone size: once
CDR3 length: 15
V gene: TRBV15
J gene: TRBJ2-7
CDR3 protein: CATSRDFGGAEEQYF

clone size: once
CDR3 length: 17
V gene: TRBV29-1
J gene: TRBJ2-6
CDR3 protein: CSVGQLAGGTGANVLTF

clone size: few
CDR3 length: 15
V gene: TRBV6-4
J gene: TRBJ2-1
CDR3 protein: CASSRSSGSGGRQFF

clone size: -
CDR3 length: 13
V gene: TRBV5-1
J gene: TRBJ2-7
CDR3 protein: CASSSGTGSEQYF

clone size: -
CDR3 length: 16
V gene: TRBV13
J gene: TRBJ2-2
CDR3 protein: CASSSEGLWSTGELFF

clone size: once
CDR3 length: 15
V gene: TRBV24-1
J gene: TRBJ2-2
CDR3 protein: CATSDLGRDTGELFF

clone size: -
CDR3 length: 15
V gene: TRBV6-2/TRBV6-3
J gene: TRBJ2-7
CDR3 protein: CASSYLGLDSREQYF

clone size: once
CDR3 length: 12
V gene: TRBV5-4
J gene: TRBJ2-7
CDR3 protein: CASSPLTGEQYF

clone size: -
CDR3 length: 14
V gene: TRBV5-4
J gene: TRBJ1-1
CDR3 protein: CASSGAGWNTEAFF

clone size: -
CDR3 length: 15
V gene: TRBV10-2
J gene: TRBJ2-5
CDR3 protein: CASSERLPRGETQYF

clone size: -
CDR3 length: 14
V gene: TRBV11-2
J gene: TRBJ1-5
CDR3 protein: CASSLSKRDQPQHF

clone size: -
CDR3 length: 14
V gene: TRBV9
J gene: TRBJ1-5
CDR3 protein: CASSPGQTNQPQHF

clone size: -
CDR3 length: 14
V gene: TRBV7-6
J gene: TRBJ2-7
CDR3 protein: CASSLTDLSYEQYF

clone size: -
CDR3 length: 12
V gene: TRBV29-1
J gene: TRBJ1-5
CDR3 protein: CSVGQIDQPQHF

clone size: once
CDR3 length: 14
V gene: TRBV28
J gene: TRBJ2-3
CDR3 protein: CASSLGGGTDTQYF

clone size: once
CDR3 length: 19
V gene: TRBV7-2
J gene: TRBJ2-1
CDR3 protein: CASSLEGLAGLGSYNEQFF

clone size: -
CDR3 length: 14
V gene: TRBV6-5
J gene: TRBJ2-7
CDR3 protein: CASTLDRTSYEQYF

clone size: -
CDR3 length: 18
V gene: TRBV10-3
J gene: TRBJ2-6
CDR3 protein: CAISVGGQSNSGANVLTF

clone size: -
CDR3 length: 13
V gene: TRBV10-2
J gene: TRBJ2-7
CDR3 protein: CATGRRRSYEQYF

clone size: -
CDR3 length: 13
V gene: TRBV19
J gene: TRBJ1-4
CDR3 protein: CAGGGSTGEKLFF

clone size: -
CDR3 length: 15
V gene: TRBV5-8
J gene: TRBJ1-3
CDR3 protein: CASSLGWQGGNTIYF

clone size: -
CDR3 length: 14
V gene: TRBV7-9
J gene: TRBJ1-5
CDR3 protein: CASSLGRGYQPQHF

clone size: -
CDR3 length: 10
V gene: TRBV25-1
J gene: TRBJ1-4
CDR3 protein: CATYNEKLFF

clone size: -
CDR3 length: 15
V gene: TRBV6-2/TRBV6-3
J gene: TRBJ2-1
CDR3 protein: CASSRRQGIYNEQFF

clone size: -
CDR3 length: 16
V gene: TRBV21-1
J gene: TRBJ2-3
CDR3 protein: CASSSRRGYSTDTQYF

clone size: -
CDR3 length: 15
V gene: TRBV9
J gene: TRBJ2-3
CDR3 protein: CASSVTSEVQDTQYF

clone size: -
CDR3 length: 14
V gene: TRBV7-9
J gene: TRBJ1-4
CDR3 protein: CASSLGQSGEKLFF

clone size: -
CDR3 length: 15
V gene: TRBV5-1
J gene: TRBJ2-3
CDR3 protein: CASSGASGSLGTQYF

clone size: -
CDR3 length: 15
V gene: TRBV19
J gene: TRBJ2-7
CDR3 protein: CASREYQGAGYEQYF

clone size: -
CDR3 length: 12
V gene: TRBV29-1
J gene: TRBJ2-5
CDR3 protein: CSVVGGRETQYF

clone size: once
CDR3 length: 12
V gene: TRBV10-2
J gene: TRBJ1-2
CDR3 protein: CASSEWTDGYTF

clone size: -
CDR3 length: 14
V gene: TRBV5-1
J gene: TRBJ2-7
CDR3 protein: CASSLDRGPYEQYF

clone size: -
CDR3 length: 16
V gene: TRBV14
J gene: TRBJ2-5
CDR3 protein: CASSYGRGGRQETQYF

clone size: -
CDR3 length: 14
V gene: TRBV18
J gene: TRBJ1-2
CDR3 protein: CASSPRGPSDGYTF

clone size: once
CDR3 length: 18
V gene: TRBV6-2/TRBV6-3
J gene: TRBJ2-2
CDR3 protein: CASSYRSWDRGNAGELFF

clone size: -
CDR3 length: 15
V gene: TRBV7-2
J gene: TRBJ2-7
CDR3 protein: CASSLRGVSTYEQYF

clone size: -
CDR3 length: 16
V gene: TRBV23-1
J gene: TRBJ1-2
CDR3 protein: CASSQSGGERLDGYTF

clone size: few
CDR3 length: 16
V gene: TRBV7-2
J gene: TRBJ2-1
CDR3 protein: CASSQRGRGAYNEQFF

clone size: -
CDR3 length: 15
V gene: TRBV10-3
J gene: TRBJ1-5
CDR3 protein: CAITAGGFGNQPQHF

clone size: -
CDR3 length: 13
V gene: TRBV2
J gene: TRBJ1-1
CDR3 protein: CASSRSQNTEAFF

clone size: -
CDR3 length: 15
V gene: TRBV18
J gene: TRBJ2-5
CDR3 protein: CASSPIGGRRETQYF

clone size: -
CDR3 length: 16
V gene: TRBV4-1
J gene: TRBJ1-1
CDR3 protein: CASSQERTSMNTEAFF

clone size: -
CDR3 length: 15
V gene: TRBV28
J gene: TRBJ1-2
CDR3 protein: CASSRPGQGNYGYTF

clone size: few
CDR3 length: 15
V gene: TRBV24-1
J gene: TRBJ2-7
CDR3 protein: CATSDSGTASYEQYF

clone size: -
CDR3 length: 13
V gene: TRBV6-2/TRBV6-3
J gene: TRBJ1-1
CDR3 protein: CASSYEGVTEAFF

clone size: -
CDR3 length: 15
V gene: TRBV18
J gene: TRBJ2-7
CDR3 protein: CASSPPGQGSYEQYF

clone size: once
CDR3 length: 16
V gene: TRBV18
J gene: TRBJ1-5
CDR3 protein: CASSPSGGAGNQPQHF

clone size: -
CDR3 length: 17
V gene: TRBV4-1
J gene: TRBJ2-3
CDR3 protein: CASSPGLFPEATDTQYF

clone size: -
CDR3 length: 14
V gene: TRBV5-5
J gene: TRBJ1-1
CDR3 protein: CASSSEGGNTEAFF